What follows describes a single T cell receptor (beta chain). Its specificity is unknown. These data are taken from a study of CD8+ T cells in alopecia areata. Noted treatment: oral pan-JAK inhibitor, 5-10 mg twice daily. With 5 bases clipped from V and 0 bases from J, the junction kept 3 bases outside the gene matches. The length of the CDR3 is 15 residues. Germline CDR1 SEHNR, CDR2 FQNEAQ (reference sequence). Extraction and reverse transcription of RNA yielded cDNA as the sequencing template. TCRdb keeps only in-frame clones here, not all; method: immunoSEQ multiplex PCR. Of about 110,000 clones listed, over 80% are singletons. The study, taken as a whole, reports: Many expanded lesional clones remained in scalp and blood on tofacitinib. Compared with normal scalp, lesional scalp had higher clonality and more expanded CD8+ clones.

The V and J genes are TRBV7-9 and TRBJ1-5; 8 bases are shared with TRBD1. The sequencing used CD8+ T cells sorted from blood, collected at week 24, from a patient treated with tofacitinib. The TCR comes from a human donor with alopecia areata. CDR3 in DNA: TGTGCCAGCAGCCCGACAGGGGATAGCAATCAGCCCCAGCATTTT. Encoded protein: CASSPTGDSNQPQHF.